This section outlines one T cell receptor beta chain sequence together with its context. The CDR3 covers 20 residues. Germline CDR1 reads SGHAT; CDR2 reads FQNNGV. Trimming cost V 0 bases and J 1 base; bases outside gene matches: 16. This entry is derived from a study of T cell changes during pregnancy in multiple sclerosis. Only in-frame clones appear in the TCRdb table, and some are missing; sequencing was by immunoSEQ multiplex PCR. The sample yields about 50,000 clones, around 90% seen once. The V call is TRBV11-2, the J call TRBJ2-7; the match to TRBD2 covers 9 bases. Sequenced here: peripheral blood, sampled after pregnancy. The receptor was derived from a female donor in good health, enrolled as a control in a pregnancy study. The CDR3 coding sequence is TGTGCCAGCAGCTTAGAGCATAGCGGGGGCAAAAGCTGGTGGTCCTACGAGCAGTACTTC. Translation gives CASSLEHSGGKSWWSYEQYF. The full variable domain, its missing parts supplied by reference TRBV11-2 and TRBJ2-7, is EAGVAQSPRYKIIEKRQSVAFWCNPISGHATLYWYQQILGQGPKLLIQFQNNGVVDDSQLPKDRFSAERLKGVDSTLKIQPAKLEDSAVYLCASSLEHSGGKSWWSYEQYFGPGTRLTVT.